The 3 T cell receptor beta chains listed next were all sequenced from one sample in a study of shared clonotypes between healthy human individuals. Profiled with immunoSEQ multiplex PCR; TCRdb holds only in-frame clones, not every one. The sample consists of about 300,000 clones, around 72% of them appearing once. Sequencing was performed on memory CD4+ T cells sorted from blood. Specified subset: CD45RA-negative fraction. The receptors were sampled from a man aged 30-40 years in good health.

The rearrangement joins TRBV29-1 to TRBJ2-7; 8 nucleotides agree with TRBD2. The V gene end was trimmed by 4 bases and the J gene end by 0 bases; junction bases not matched to a gene: 5. This CDR3 contains 14 residues. The germline V gene encodes CDR1 SQVTM and CDR2 ANQGSEA. The CDR3 reads CSVVLAEVSYEQYF. CDR3 nucleotide sequence: TGCAGCGTTGTACTAGCGGAAGTCTCCTACGAGCAGTACTTC.

This clone was recorded only once. This rearrangement joins TRBV11-3 to TRBJ2-1; 9 bases agree with TRBD2. Losses at the gene ends were 1 base for V and 2 bases for J; bases not matched to a gene: 12. Germline lookup yields CDR1 SGHNT and CDR2 YENEEA. This CDR3 contains 19 residues. CDR3 amino acids: CASSLVTSGGGGPYNEQFF. The CDR3 DNA reads TGTGCCAGCAGCTTAGTGACTAGCGGAGGAGGGGGACCCTACAATGAGCAGTTCTTC.

The chain uses TRBV6-5 and TRBJ2-7, with a weak D call TRBD1 (5 bases). Germline assignment: CDR1 MNHEY and CDR2 SVGAGI. V lost 5 bases and J 4 bases, leaving 9 bases between the germline ends. CDR3 length equals 12 residues. The CDR3 region is CASSTTVYEQYF. In DNA form, the CDR3 reads TGTGCCAGCAGTACGACAGTGTACGAGCAGTACTTC.